The clone carrying this TCR beta chain was recorded a few times. Its antigen is still unknown. Trimming pared 4 bases from V and 4 bases from J, leaving 22 bases between. CDR1 and CDR2 (germline): MGHRA, YSYEKL. This CDR3 contains 17 residues. The patients chosen for sequencing had shown expansion of CD8+CD57+ cells (detected by flow cytometry). Genomic DNA, the template, was used for profiling of the TCR beta VDJ and CDR3. TCRdb reanalysed the reads using MiXCR and keeps one entry per CDR3 protein. Among around 220,000 distinct CDR3 sequences listed, roughly 50% were seen once. This entry belongs to a study of CD8+CD57+ T cells in acquired aplastic anemia. Broader study findings: Controls did not differ significantly from patients in CD8+ Simpson's diversity. The number of CD8+ CDR3 sequences shared by patients and controls was 25 to 35.

This receptor was identified in a human donor with aplastic anemia. Sequencing was performed on sorted CD4+, CD8+, or CD8+CD57+ T cells (not recorded which) from PBMCs. The chain uses TRBV4-1 and TRBJ1-2, with a possible D match to TRBD1 (5 bases). Written as DNA, the CDR3 is TGCGCCAGCAGCCCCCAACGGGGTTTGGGGACTAGCTATGGCTACACCTTC. This sequence encodes CASSPQRGLGTSYGYTF.